The subject of this entry is one T cell receptor (beta chain). What this receptor recognizes is not known. It has no much larger one-base neighbor in the sample; base qualities were not kept. The CDR3 runs 12 residues from the cysteine to the phenylalanine. CDR3 DNA is the only sequence kept; it has 36 bases, read in frame from the first base. V is cut by 2 bases and J by 7 bases, and the space between the germline ends is 6 bases. The data belong to a study of PD-1 blockade in classical Hodgkin lymphoma (dated by TCRdb to 2019 to 2021). In terms of the full investigation: Nivolumab dosing was 3 mg/kg intravenously every 2 weeks, continuing until either disease progression or unacceptable toxicity. The study used CyTOF and TCR beta sequencing to define a peripheral blood immune signature of response to PD-1 blockade in classical Hodgkin lymphoma.

In the paper's terms, the time point label means: cycle 2 day 1 (C2D1) of nivolumab. All trial patients had relapsed after autologous stem cell transplantation, with cohorts A, B and C differing in prior brentuximab vedotin exposure. The trial cohort was composed of 56 patients with relapsed/refractory classical Hodgkin lymphoma, for whom complete response, partial response or progressive disease was recorded as best overall response. In the multi-cohort phase II CheckMate 205 trial, trial patients received single-agent nivolumab. An independent review committee assessed best overall response using the 2007 International Working Group response criteria. Trial PBMCs were collected just before the start of nivolumab (C1D1) and during therapy at cycle 2 day 1 and cycle 4 day 1. Peripheral blood was collected in 8 mL Vacutainer Cell Preparation Tubes, from which PBMCs were isolated by centrifugation and then cryopreserved.

Genomic DNA was isolated using the Qiagen DNeasy kit from unsorted PBMCs as well as from negatively selected CD4+ and CD8+ fractions. Amplification of TCR beta CDR3 regions was done by immunoSEQ multiplex PCR with primers that anneal to V and J segments. Amplification bias was minimized using a synthetic immune receptor repertoire, and residual bias was removed computationally after sequencing. The paper's data handling went like this. Custom Python scripts were used to quantify repertoire diversity as the Shannon entropy index. Unsorted, CD4+ and CD8+ repertoires were analyzed separately, except for combined analyses in which CD4+ and CD8+ sequences were merged in silico. Clonal expansion was defined as at least a 2-fold frequency increase after treatment relative to C1D1, with a pseudocount of 0.5 for undetected baseline clones. Clones with 0 or 1 copy at C1D1 were defined as singleton clones, while clones with 2 or more copies were defined as non-singleton clones. Clones expanded in unsorted samples were annotated as CD4+, CD8+ or unknown by matching protein sequences in sorted samples from the same patient. Diversity changes from C1D1 to C4D1 were tested in paired samples using Wilcoxon tests. Held by TCRdb, this immuneACCESS table contains in-frame sequences only and omits some clones. Under half of the omission traces to an unresolved V gene where checked; the cause of the rest is unknown. V and J calls and clone size come straight from that table; D and trimming were deduced from the DNA. Across this sample there are 25,000 to 35,000 clones, with under 75% seen only once. The leading ten clones occupy 12% to 15% of the sample.

Overall results and qualifications from the work: The study was restricted to a single clinical trial cohort, and the causes of repertoire differences, possibly disease activity or prior therapy, were left undefined. By C4D1, a significant rise was seen in CD4+ TCR diversity but not in CD8+ TCR diversity (p=0.0027 vs p=0.16), and the rise was most apparent among complete responders (p=0.02). Trial patients with a complete response had baseline diversity similar to that of newly diagnosed patients, while partial responders and progressors had significantly lower diversity. Baseline TCR diversity was reported to be lower in newly diagnosed patients than in healthy donors and to be lower still in relapsed/refractory patients. Lower diversity was observed in patients in whom nivolumab was started less than 1 year after ASCT, and these patients were excluded from later analyses so that confounding by immune reconstitution would be avoided.

The V and J genes are TRBV6-7 and TRBJ1-5; no D gene is confidently identified. TRBV6-7 is placed among ORFs of uncertain function. The sequence derives from a human donor with classical Hodgkin lymphoma. Sequenced here: peripheral blood mononuclear cells (PBMCs), sampled before the second cycle of nivolumab. The DNA is TGTGCCAGCAGTTACATATCCCAGCCCCAGCATTTT. It encodes CASSYISQPQHF.